The clone carrying this TCR beta chain was seen repeatedly, ten times or more. Its antigen is unidentified. Construction of the TCRbeta library involved unique molecular identifiers. MiXCR, run by TCRdb on the PCR reads, gives a single entry per CDR3 protein. The table records over 120,000 distinct CDR3 sequences, roughly 9% of them present only once. This sample was taken from a study of T-cell reconstitution after alpha-beta-depleted transplantation in children. Whole-study findings and limits: There were reportedly several hundred expanded graft clones from which alpha-beta T cells came about two months after transplant. By one year post-transplant, T-cell counts and diversity largely arose from T cells that were newly produced.

In germline, CDR1 is DFQATT, CDR2 SNEGSKA (reference sequence). The CDR3 sequence is 14 residues long. V was shortened by 4 bases and J by 1 base, with 13 bases between the two germline ends. Sequenced material: PBMCs, mostly from graft donor cells, taken 180 days after TCRalphabeta/CD19-depleted stem cell transplant. The receptor was derived from a female patient aged 2 to 10 who had a stem cell transplant for congenital amegakaryocytic thrombocytopenia, so the T cells may come from the graft donor. The V gene is TRBV20-1, the J gene TRBJ1-1; perhaps TRBD1 as D (5 bases). The CDR3 reads CSAKVAGRNTEAFF. The CDR3, as DNA: TGCAGTGCTAAGGTGGCAGGGAGGAACACTGAAGCTTTCTTT.